Below are 31 T cell receptor beta chains sequenced from a single sample in a study of cytomegalovirus exposure and HLA in healthy donors. PCR used 60 Vbeta primers and 13 Jbeta primers. Here immunoSEQ multiplex PCR was the method, and the copy in TCRdb shows in-frame clones only, minus some. The sample includes fewer than 80,000 clones, roughly 85% of them seen just once. Material for sequencing was PBMCs. These TCRs come from a man younger than 40 in good health and CMV-seronegative.

J is TRBJ2-1 and V is TRBV27, with 9 bases lining up with TRBD2. The CDR3 is 16 amino acids. The V and J ends lost 8 bases and 6 bases, in that order; junction bases with no gene match: 14. CDR1 MNHEY and CDR2 SMNVEV come from the germline V gene (reference sequence). The CDR3 region has the DNA TGTGCCAGCGGTATAGCGGGGGCTTTATTTGGCAATGAGCAGTTCTTC. As protein: CASGIAGALFGNEQFF.

This sequence joins TRBV7-2 and TRBJ2-7, with 9 bases lining up with TRBD1. Germline values: CDR1 SGHTA, CDR2 FQGNSA. The CDR3 is 13 residues long. J gave up 6 bases and V 6 bases, and 6 bases lay outside the gene matches. The CDR3 DNA reads TGTGCCAGCAGAACAGGGGGCGCGGGCGAGCAGTACTTC. It is translated as CASRTGGAGEQYF.

The chain has TRBV7-2 and TRBJ1-5, with D possibly matching TRBD1 (6 bases). This CDR3 is built from 16 residues. Trimming cost V 1 base and J 5 bases, with 15 bases left between them. From germline, CDR1 is SGHTA and CDR2 FQGNSA. CDR3 coding DNA: TGTGCCAGCAGCTTAGATCCAGGGGCGCCCTATCAGCCCCAGCATTTT. Protein sequence: CASSLDPGAPYQPQHF. Using reference TRBV7-2 and TRBJ1-5 for the parts outside the CDR3, the full variable domain is GAGVSQSPSNKVTEKGKDVELRCDPISGHTALYWYRQSLGQGLEFLIYFQGNSAPDKSGLPSDRFSAERTGGSVSTLTIQRTQQEDSAVYLCASSLDPGAPYQPQHFGDGTRLSIL.

This clone was found once. The chain has TRBV28 and TRBJ2-3, with 7 bases fitting TRBD1. Looked up from germline, CDR1 is MDHEN and CDR2 is SYDVKM. J lost 4 bases, V lost 8 bases, and 6 bases had no gene match. The CDR3 is 13 amino acids. The CDR3, as DNA: TGTGCCAGCGGGTACAGGGGCCCAGATACGCAGTATTTT. This translates into CASGYRGPDTQYF.

This chain joins TRBV10-3 and TRBJ1-6; no clear D. Trimming removed 0 bases at V and 7 bases at J, with 10 bases between. The V gene's germline CDR1 is ENHRY and CDR2 SYGVKD. This CDR3 is built from 15 residues. The CDR3: CAISESTRLNSPLHF. The DNA of the CDR3 is TGTGCCATCAGTGAGTCGACCAGGTTAAATTCACCCCTCCACTTT.

The chain carries TRBV28 and TRBJ1-4, with unresolved D. Germline CDR1 MDHEN, CDR2 SYDVKM. Between the trimmed V and J ends, which lost 5 bases and 5 bases, there was a span of 18 bases. The CDR3 contains 16 residues. CDR3 in DNA: TGTGCCAGCAGTCTCCTTGGTTTGAGGGCGAATGAAAAACTGTTTTTT. Amino acids: CASSLLGLRANEKLFF.

This clone showed up just a few times. This chain connects TRBV27 to TRBJ1-1; unclear D gene. There are 11 residues in the CDR3. V lost 5 bases to trimming and J lost 5 bases, with 6 bases between them. CDR1 and CDR2 (germline): MNHEY, SMNVEV (reference sequence). CDR3 sequence (DNA): TGTGCCAGCAGTGAGGGAACTGAAGCTTTCTTT. Protein sequence: CASSEGTEAFF.

The J gene is TRBJ2-7, the V gene TRBV6-5; unclear D gene. Looked up from germline, CDR1 is MNHEY and CDR2 is SVGAGI. This CDR3 contains 13 residues. V was pared by 1 base and J by 6 bases, with 10 bases between. In DNA form, the CDR3 reads TGTGCCAGCAGTTACTATTCAGGTTTCGAGCAGTACTTC. Amino acid sequence: CASSYYSGFEQYF.

As regards this clone: Relative to the germline gene, one junction end is altered; a read error may explain this. The V call is TRBV4-3, the J call TRBJ1-2, with a weak D call TRBD1 (5 bases). The CDR3 sequence is 18 residues long. Germline loops: CDR1 LGHNA, CDR2 YSLEER. CDR3 sequence reads: CASSQDAGQAFFNYGYPF. The DNA for the CDR3 is TGCGCCAGCAGCCAAGACGCAGGACAAGCCTTCTTTAACTATGGCTACCCCTTC.

This chain uses TRBV15 with TRBJ2-7; 8 nucleotides match TRBD2. CDR1 is LNHNV, CDR2 YYDKDF, per germline (reference sequence). The length of the CDR3 is 16 residues. With 0 bases clipped from V and 3 bases from J, the junction kept 7 bases outside the gene matches. CDR3 sequence (DNA): TGTGCCACCAGCAGAGATCCAGCGGGAGAGGGCTACGAGCAGTACTTC. It is translated as CATSRDPAGEGYEQYF.

This clone was seen once. The rearrangement joins TRBV7-3 to TRBJ2-4; no clear D gene. The CDR3 is 14 residues long. V lost 0 bases and J lost 9, with 12 bases in between. The germline V gene encodes CDR1 SGHTA and CDR2 FQGTGA. The CDR3 loop is CASSLTIGGGIQYF. The DNA for the CDR3 is TGTGCCAGCAGCTTAACGATCGGTGGCGGCATTCAGTACTTC.

This clone ranks as medium-sized. J is TRBJ1-1 and V is TRBV10-3; TRBD1 matches 9 bases. The V gene's germline CDR1 is ENHRY and CDR2 SYGVKD. This CDR3 spans 14 amino acids. V trimming: 4 bases; J trimming: 10 bases; junction bases outside the gene matches: 10. CDR3 protein: CAISGWDREGSAFF. The CDR3, as DNA: TGTGCCATCAGTGGGTGGGACAGGGAGGGGTCAGCTTTCTTT.

V and J are TRBV12-5 and TRBJ1-2; 8 bases fit TRBD1. The germline V gene encodes CDR1 LGHNT and CDR2 FRNRAP. V shed 2 bases, J shed 0 bases, and the junction held 17 bases outside the gene matches. The CDR3 totals 20 residues. DNA of the CDR3: TGTGCTAGTGGTTTGCCCCCGTTGGGACAGGCTTTAAGAGCTAACTATGGCTACACCTTC. Translating it yields CASGLPPLGQALRANYGYTF.

The gene calls are TRBV15 and TRBJ1-5; 7 positions match TRBD1. The germline gives CDR1 LNHNV, CDR2 YYDKDF (reference sequence). J gave up 7 bases and V 0 bases, and 9 bases lay outside the gene matches. The CDR3 covers 16 residues. Here the CDR3 DNA reads TGTGCCACCAGCAGAGACTATAGGGGGCTGAAGCAGCCCCAGCATTTT. This codes for CATSRDYRGLKQPQHF.

This clone appeared once. The rearrangement uses TRBV7-2 and TRBJ2-2, with D perhaps TRBD2 (5 bases). Trimming stripped 3 bases from V and 3 bases from J, with 14 bases between. Germline CDR1 is SGHTA and CDR2 is FQGNSA. The CDR3 contains 16 residues. The CDR3, as DNA: TGTGCCAGCAGCTTGTATCGGGGTTCGGACACCGGGGAGCTGTTTTTT. Its translation is CASSLYRGSDTGELFF.

The rearrangement links TRBV25-1 to TRBJ1-1, with unresolved D. CDR3 length: 12 amino acids. V was trimmed by 6 bases and J by 6 bases, leaving 11 bases between them. Germline lookup yields CDR1 MGHDK and CDR2 SYGVNS. The CDR3 reads CASSRTTAEAFF. CDR3 DNA sequence: TGTGCCAGCAGCCGAACTACGGCTGAAGCTTTCTTT.

The sample holds a few counts of this clone. The J gene is TRBJ1-2, the V gene TRBV27; 8 nucleotides align to TRBD1. Germline V lookup: CDR1 MNHEY, CDR2 SMNVEV (reference sequence). Germline trimming cut 4 bases from V and 2 bases from J; bases unmatched to any gene: 3. This CDR3 spans 14 amino acids. CDR3 in amino acids: CASSYRGRNYGYTF. The CDR3 nucleotides are TGTGCCAGCAGTTACAGGGGGAGGAACTATGGCTACACCTTC.

V and J are TRBV19 and TRBJ1-2; perhaps TRBD1 as D (5 bases). The germline gives CDR1 LNHDA, CDR2 SQIVND (reference sequence). V lost 5 bases and J lost 0, with 13 bases in between. The CDR3 extends over 15 amino acids. The CDR3 coding sequence is TGTGCCAGTAGTCGAAATACCAGGGCTAACTATGGCTACACCTTC. Its translation is CASSRNTRANYGYTF.

This sequence joins TRBV6-6 and TRBJ1-5; D may be TRBD1 (6 bases). Trimming stripped 7 bases from V and 3 bases from J, with 13 bases between. This CDR3 region has 14 residues. Looked up from germline, CDR1 is MNHNY and CDR2 is SVGAGI (reference sequence). The CDR3 nucleotides are TGTGCCAGCACAGACACAGGGCTCAATCAGCCCCAGCATTTT. Translated, it gives CASTDTGLNQPQHF.

The chain uses TRBV6-1 and TRBJ2-1; maybe TRBD1 (6 bases). The CDR3 length is 13 residues. Per germline, CDR1 MNHNS and CDR2 SASEGT. V lost 8 bases to trimming and J lost 0 bases, with 8 bases between them. The CDR3 region has the DNA TGTGCCAGCGTGACAGGCTCCTACAATGAGCAGTTCTTC. Protein: CASVTGSYNEQFF.

This chain joins TRBV6-5 and TRBJ1-1; 11 nucleotides agree with TRBD1. V shed 6 bases, J shed 7 bases, and the junction held 7 bases outside the gene matches. The germline gives CDR1 MNHEY, CDR2 SVGAGI. The CDR3 consists of 14 residues. The CDR3 loop reads CASRLRDRGFEAFF. The CDR3, as DNA: TGTGCCAGCAGGTTACGGGACAGGGGGTTTGAAGCTTTCTTT.

The V gene is TRBV2, the J gene TRBJ1-6, with D perhaps matching TRBD1 (6 bases). Germline V lookup: CDR1 SNHLY, CDR2 FYNNEI. There are 14 residues in the CDR3. Trimming removed 6 bases from V and 5 bases from J, with 11 bases in between. The DNA of the CDR3 is TGTGCCAGCAGCCTACAGGGAAATAATTCACCCCTCCACTTT. Protein: CASSLQGNNSPLHF. The whole variable domain, filled in from reference TRBV2 and TRBJ1-6, reads EPEVTQTPSHQVTQMGQEVILRCVPISNHLYFYWYRQILGQKVEFLVSFYNNEISEKSEIFDDQFSVERPDGSNFTLKIRSTKLEDSAMYFCASSLQGNNSPLHFGNGTRLTVT.

This clone was seen just once. The chain has TRBV6-5 and TRBJ2-3, with 8 positions matching TRBD2. This CDR3 is built from 15 residues. Germline CDR1 and CDR2: MNHEY and SVGAGI. V dropped 2 bases and J dropped 1; count of bases not matched to a gene: 2. The CDR3 reads CASSYTSGGTDTQYF. The CDR3 bases are TGTGCCAGCAGTTACACTAGCGGTGGCACAGATACGCAGTATTTT.

This clone was observed once. The chain couples TRBV13 to TRBJ2-1, with 11 bases matching TRBD2. From germline, CDR1 is PRHDT and CDR2 FYEKMQ (reference sequence). The CDR3 sequence is 15 residues long. The ends lost 3 bases at V and 9 bases at J; junction bases unmatched: 7. CDR3 sequence reads: CASSFGRSGRGEQFF. The DNA of the CDR3 is TGTGCCAGCAGCTTCGGGCGTAGCGGGAGGGGTGAGCAGTTCTTC.

This chain connects TRBV4-2 to TRBJ1-2; 9 nucleotides agree with TRBD1. V dropped 3 bases and J dropped 1; count of bases not matched to a gene: 12. This CDR3 is built from 18 residues. Per the germline V gene, CDR1 is LGHNA and CDR2 is YNFKEQ. This CDR3 is CASSQDIRTGEGNYGYTF. The CDR3 nucleotides are TGTGCCAGCAGCCAGGATATTCGGACAGGGGAGGGTAACTATGGCTACACCTTC.

The V call is TRBV7-2, the J call TRBJ2-7; 14 bases line up with TRBD2. Germline CDR1 and CDR2: SGHTA and FQGNSA. The CDR3 runs to 17 residues. With 5 bases clipped from V and 0 bases from J, the junction kept 6 bases outside the gene matches. The CDR3 sequence is CASSPGLAGGDSYEQYF. In nucleotides, the CDR3 is TGTGCCAGCAGCCCAGGACTAGCGGGAGGTGACTCCTACGAGCAGTACTTC.

With regard to this clone: Different DNA sequences within this sample yield the same CDR3. The rearrangement joins TRBV7-2 to TRBJ2-5; D gene uncertain. Germline CDR1 and CDR2: SGHTA and FQGNSA. V was shortened by 0 bases and J by 1 base, with 6 bases between the two germline ends. The CDR3 covers 14 residues. Here the CDR3 DNA reads TGTGCCAGCAGCTTAGCGGGCCGCCAAGAGACCCAGTACTTC. Amino acids: CASSLAGRQETQYF. The full variable domain, rest sourced from reference TRBV7-2 and TRBJ2-5, is GAGVSQSPSNKVTEKGKDVELRCDPISGHTALYWYRQSLGQGLEFLIYFQGNSAPDKSGLPSDRFSAERTGGSVSTLTIQRTQQEDSAVYLCASSLAGRQETQYFGPGTRLLVL.

V usage is TRBV27 and J usage is TRBJ2-3; the D gene is possibly TRBD1 (5 bases). From germline, CDR1 is MNHEY and CDR2 SMNVEV (reference sequence). The CDR3 contains 19 residues. V lost 6 bases and J lost 0, with 25 bases in between. The CDR3 sequence is CASSLLGIVAQVSTDTQYF. As DNA, the CDR3 is TGTGCCAGCAGCCTCCTGGGAATAGTGGCACAGGTTAGCACAGATACGCAGTATTTT.

This clone was picked up one time. The chain combines TRBV5-1 with TRBJ2-3; tentative D call: TRBD1 (5 bases). V shed 2 bases and J shed 0 bases, with 7 bases lying between them. The CDR3 is 14 amino acids. Germline assignment: CDR1 SGHRS and CDR2 YFSETQ. CDR3 residues: CASSFGASTDTQYF. The DNA of the CDR3 is TGCGCCAGCAGCTTTGGGGCGAGCACAGATACGCAGTATTTT.

This sequence joins TRBV7-9 and TRBJ1-2; unclear D gene. Looked up from germline, CDR1 is SEHNR and CDR2 is FQNEAQ (reference sequence). The CDR3 runs 12 residues. With 1 base removed from V and 7 bases from J, the gap between germline ends came to 7 bases. This CDR3 reads CASSLESGGYTF. CDR3 DNA: TGTGCCAGCAGCTTAGAATCCGGTGGCTACACCTTC.

The rearrangement uses TRBV29-1 and TRBJ2-7; TRBD2 might be the D (5 bases). V lost 4 bases and J 3 bases, leaving 13 bases between the germline ends. The CDR3 consists of 13 residues. CDR1 SQVTM and CDR2 ANQGSEA come from the germline V gene. The CDR3 DNA follows: TGCAGCGTTGTCCCCGGTCGGGGCTACGAGCAGTACTTC. Protein sequence: CSVVPGRGYEQYF.